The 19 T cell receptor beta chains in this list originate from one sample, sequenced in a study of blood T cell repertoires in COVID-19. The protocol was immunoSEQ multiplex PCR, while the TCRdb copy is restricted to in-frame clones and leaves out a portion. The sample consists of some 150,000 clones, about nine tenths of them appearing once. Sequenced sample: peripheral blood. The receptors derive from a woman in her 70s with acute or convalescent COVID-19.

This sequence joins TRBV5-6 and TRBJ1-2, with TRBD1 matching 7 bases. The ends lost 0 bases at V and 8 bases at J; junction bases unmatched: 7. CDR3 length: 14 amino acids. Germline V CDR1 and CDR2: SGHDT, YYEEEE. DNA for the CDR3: TGTGCCAGCAGCTTGGTTTCCCGGACAGGCGGCTACACCTTC. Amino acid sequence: CASSLVSRTGGYTF.

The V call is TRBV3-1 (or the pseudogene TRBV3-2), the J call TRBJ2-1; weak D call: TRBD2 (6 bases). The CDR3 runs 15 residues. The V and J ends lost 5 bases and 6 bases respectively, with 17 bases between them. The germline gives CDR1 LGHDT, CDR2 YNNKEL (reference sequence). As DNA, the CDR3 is TGTGCCAGCAGCGCCCACTCTGGGGGGTTCAATGAGCAGTTCTTC. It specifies CASSAHSGGFNEQFF.

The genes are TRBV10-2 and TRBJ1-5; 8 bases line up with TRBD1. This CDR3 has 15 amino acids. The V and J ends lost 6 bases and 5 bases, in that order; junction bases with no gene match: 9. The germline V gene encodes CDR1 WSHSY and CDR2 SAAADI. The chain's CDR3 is CASRGTGGLDQPQHF. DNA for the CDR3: TGCGCCAGCAGAGGGACAGGAGGCCTAGATCAGCCCCAGCATTTT.

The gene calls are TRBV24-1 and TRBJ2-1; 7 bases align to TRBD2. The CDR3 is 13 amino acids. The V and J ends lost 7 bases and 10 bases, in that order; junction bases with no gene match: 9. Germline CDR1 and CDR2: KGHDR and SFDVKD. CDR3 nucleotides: TGTGCCACCAGCTACGCAGCGGGGTGGGAGCAGTTCTTC. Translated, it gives CATSYAAGWEQFF.

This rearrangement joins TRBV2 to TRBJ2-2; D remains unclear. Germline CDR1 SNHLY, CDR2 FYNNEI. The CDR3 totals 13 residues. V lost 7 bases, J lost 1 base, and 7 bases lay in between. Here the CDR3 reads CASMLRNTGELFF. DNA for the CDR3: TGTGCCAGCATGTTGAGGAACACCGGGGAGCTGTTTTTT.

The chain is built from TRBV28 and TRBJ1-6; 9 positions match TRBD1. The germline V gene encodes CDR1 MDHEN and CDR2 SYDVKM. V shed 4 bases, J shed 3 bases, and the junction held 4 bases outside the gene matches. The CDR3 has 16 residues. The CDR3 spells CASSWDRVIYNSPLHF. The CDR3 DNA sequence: TGTGCCAGCAGTTGGGACAGGGTGATCTATAATTCACCCCTCCACTTT.

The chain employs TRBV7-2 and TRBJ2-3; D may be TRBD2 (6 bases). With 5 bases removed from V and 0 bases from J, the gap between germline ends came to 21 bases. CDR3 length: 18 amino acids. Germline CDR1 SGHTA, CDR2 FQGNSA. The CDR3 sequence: CASSPPALWAGSTDTQYF. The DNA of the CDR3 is TGTGCCAGCAGCCCGCCCGCTTTGTGGGCGGGGAGCACAGATACGCAGTATTTT.

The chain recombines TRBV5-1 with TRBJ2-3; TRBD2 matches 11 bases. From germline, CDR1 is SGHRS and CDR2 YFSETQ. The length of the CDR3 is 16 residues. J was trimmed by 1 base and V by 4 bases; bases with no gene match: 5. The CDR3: CASSPGLAGRTDTQYF. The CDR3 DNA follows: TGCGCCAGCAGCCCAGGACTAGCGGGTCGCACAGATACGCAGTATTTT.

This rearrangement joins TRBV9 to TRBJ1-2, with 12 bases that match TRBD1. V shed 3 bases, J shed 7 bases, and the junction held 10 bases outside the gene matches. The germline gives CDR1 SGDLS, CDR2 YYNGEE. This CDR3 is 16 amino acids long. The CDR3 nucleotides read TGTGCCAGCAGCGACGGACGGGGGACAGGGGGCTTTGGCTACACCTTC. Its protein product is CASSDGRGTGGFGYTF.

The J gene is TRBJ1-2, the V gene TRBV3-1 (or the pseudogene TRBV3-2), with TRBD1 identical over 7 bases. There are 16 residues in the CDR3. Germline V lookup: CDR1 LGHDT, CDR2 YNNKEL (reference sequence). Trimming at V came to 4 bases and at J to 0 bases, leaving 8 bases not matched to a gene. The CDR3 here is CASSPGQDVANYGYTF. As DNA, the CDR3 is TGTGCCAGCAGCCCTGGACAGGACGTCGCTAACTATGGCTACACCTTC.

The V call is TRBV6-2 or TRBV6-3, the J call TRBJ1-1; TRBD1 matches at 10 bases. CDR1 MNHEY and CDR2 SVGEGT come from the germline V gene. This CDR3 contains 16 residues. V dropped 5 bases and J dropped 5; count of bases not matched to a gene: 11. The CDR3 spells CASSDDRGPFFTEAFF. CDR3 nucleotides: TGTGCCAGCAGTGACGACAGGGGGCCGTTTTTTACTGAAGCTTTCTTT.

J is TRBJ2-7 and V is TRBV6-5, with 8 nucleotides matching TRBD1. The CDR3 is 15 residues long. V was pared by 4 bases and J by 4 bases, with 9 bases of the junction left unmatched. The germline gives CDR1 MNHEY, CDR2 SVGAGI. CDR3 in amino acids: CASSWGQGAPYEQYV. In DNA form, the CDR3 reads TGTGCCAGCAGTTGGGGCCAGGGGGCTCCGTACGAGCAGTACGTC.

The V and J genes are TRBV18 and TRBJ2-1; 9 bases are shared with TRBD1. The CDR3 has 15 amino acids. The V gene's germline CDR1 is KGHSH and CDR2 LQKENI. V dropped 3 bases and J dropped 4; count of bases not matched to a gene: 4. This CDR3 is CASSPGTGWYNEQFF. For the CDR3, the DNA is TGTGCCAGCTCACCCGGGACAGGGTGGTACAATGAGCAGTTCTTC.

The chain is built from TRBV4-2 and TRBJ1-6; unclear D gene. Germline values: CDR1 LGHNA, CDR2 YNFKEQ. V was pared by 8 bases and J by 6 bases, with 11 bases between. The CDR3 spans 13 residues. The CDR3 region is CASSAGPNSPLHF. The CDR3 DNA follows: TGTGCCAGCTCCGCAGGCCCTAATTCACCCCTCCACTTT.

CDR3 amino acids: CATSRRGNEQFF. In DNA form, the CDR3 reads TGTGCCACCAGTAGAAGGGGCAATGAGCAGTTCTTC. V usage is TRBV24-1 and J usage is TRBJ2-1, with TRBD1 as a possible D gene (5 bases). The CDR3 length is 12 residues. Germline CDR1 and CDR2: KGHDR and SFDVKD. Trimming pared 6 bases from V and 6 bases from J, leaving 8 bases between.

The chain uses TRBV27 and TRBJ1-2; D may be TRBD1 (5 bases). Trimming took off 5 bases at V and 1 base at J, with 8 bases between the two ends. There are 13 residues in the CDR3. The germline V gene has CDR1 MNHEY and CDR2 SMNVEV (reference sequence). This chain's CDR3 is CASSRRDNYGYTF. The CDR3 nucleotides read TGTGCCAGCAGTCGCAGGGATAACTATGGCTACACCTTC.

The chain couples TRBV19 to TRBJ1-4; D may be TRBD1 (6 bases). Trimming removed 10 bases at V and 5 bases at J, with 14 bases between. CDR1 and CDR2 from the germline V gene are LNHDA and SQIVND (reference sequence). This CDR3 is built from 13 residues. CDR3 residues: CAIRGAPNEKLFF. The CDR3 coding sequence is TGTGCCATTCGGGGGGCCCCGAATGAAAAACTGTTTTTT. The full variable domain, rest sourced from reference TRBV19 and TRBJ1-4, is DGGITQSPKYLFRKEGQNVTLSCEQNLNHDAMYWYRQDPGQGLRLIYYSQIVNDFQKGDIAEGYSVSREKKESFPLTVTSAQKNPTAFYLCAIRGAPNEKLFFGSGTQLSVL.

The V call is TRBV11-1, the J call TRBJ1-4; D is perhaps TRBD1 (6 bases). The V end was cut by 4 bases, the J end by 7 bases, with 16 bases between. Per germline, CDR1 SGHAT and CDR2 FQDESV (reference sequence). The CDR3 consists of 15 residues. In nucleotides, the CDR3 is TGTGCCAGCAGCTCTAACAGGGTCGGAAGTGAAAAACTGTTTTTT. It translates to CASSSNRVGSEKLFF. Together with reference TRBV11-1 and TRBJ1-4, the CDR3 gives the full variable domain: EAEVAQSPRYKITEKSQAVAFWCDPISGHATLYWYRQILGQGPELLVQFQDESVVDDSQLPKDRFSAERLKGVDSTLKIQPAELGDSAMYLCASSSNRVGSEKLFFGSGTQLSVL.

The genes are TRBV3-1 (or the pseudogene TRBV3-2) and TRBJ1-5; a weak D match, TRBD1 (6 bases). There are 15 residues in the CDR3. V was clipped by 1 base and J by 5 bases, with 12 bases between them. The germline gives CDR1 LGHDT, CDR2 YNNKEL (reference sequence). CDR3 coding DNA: TGTGCCAGCAGCCAAGGAACAGGGTTTGATCAGCCCCAGCATTTT. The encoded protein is CASSQGTGFDQPQHF.